This T cell receptor (beta chain) was profiled in a study of T cell responses to AZD1222 COVID-19 vaccine. Study-level results: The study identified only five to seven AZD1222 recipients as seropositive at baseline. Clonal diversity was possibly underestimated, and white British individuals and females predominated among donors.

This clone appeared once. What it binds is unknown. Sequencing used immunoSEQ multiplex PCR; TCRdb keeps in-frame clones, though not all of them. The table has more than 150,000 clones, approximately 94% seen once; the top ten hold about 1.5%. Pooling of second doses given at about 4 or about 12 weeks was done. This CDR3 has 13 residues. With 4 bases removed from V and 4 bases from J, the gap between germline ends came to 8 bases. Per the germline V gene, CDR1 is MNHNY and CDR2 is SVGAGI (reference sequence). The clonotype comes from an adult who received the AZD1222 COVID-19 vaccine. This rearrangement joins TRBV6-6 to TRBJ1-5; D gene uncertain. The sample consisted of peripheral blood, taken 28 days after the second AZD1222 dose. CDR3 loop: CASSLRGNQPQHF. The DNA for the CDR3 is TGTGCCAGCAGTTTACGCGGAAATCAGCCCCAGCATTTT.